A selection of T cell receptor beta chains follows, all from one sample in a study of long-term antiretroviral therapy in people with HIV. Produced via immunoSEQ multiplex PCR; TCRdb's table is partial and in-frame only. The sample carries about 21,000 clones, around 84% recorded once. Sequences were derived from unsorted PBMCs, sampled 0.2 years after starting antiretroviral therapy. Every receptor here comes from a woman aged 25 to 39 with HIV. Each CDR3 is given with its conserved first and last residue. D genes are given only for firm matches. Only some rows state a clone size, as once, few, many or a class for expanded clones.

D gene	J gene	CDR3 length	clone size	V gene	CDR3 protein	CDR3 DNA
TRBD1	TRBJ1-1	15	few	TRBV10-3	CAIRASGGRNTEAFF	TGTGCCATCAGGGCCTCAGGGGGTAGGAACACTGAAGCTTTCTTT
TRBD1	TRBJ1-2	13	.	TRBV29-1	CSVQGEPDYGYTF	TGCAGCGTGCAGGGGGAACCCGACTATGGCTACACCTTC
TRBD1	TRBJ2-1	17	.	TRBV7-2	CASSLDLRDSTYNEQFF	TGTGCCAGCAGCTTAGATCTCCGGGACAGTACCTACAATGAGCAGTTCTTC
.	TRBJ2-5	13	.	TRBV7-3	CASSLSVEETQYF	TGTGCCAGCAGCCTCTCAGTAGAGGAGACCCAGTACTTC
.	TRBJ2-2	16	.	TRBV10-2	CASRATGGSNTGELFF	TGCGCCAGCAGGGCCACCGGCGGATCGAACACCGGGGAGCTGTTTTTT
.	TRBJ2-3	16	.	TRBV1	CTSSPRLAGGTDTQYF	TGCACCAGCAGCCCGAGACTAGCGGGGGGCACAGATACGCAGTATTTT
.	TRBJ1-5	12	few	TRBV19	CASSFSNQPQHF	TGTGCCAGTTCTTTCTCCAATCAGCCCCAGCATTTT
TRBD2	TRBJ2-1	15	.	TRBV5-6	CASSSRGGRYNEQFF	TGTGCCAGCTCATCTCGCGGGGGGAGGTACAATGAGCAGTTCTTC
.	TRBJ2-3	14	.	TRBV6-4	CASSRTGDTDTQYF	TGTGCCAGCAGCAGGACGGGAGACACAGATACGCAGTATTTT
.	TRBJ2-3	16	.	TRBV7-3	CASSPTLGGGTDTQYF	TGTGCCAGCAGCCCGACCTTAGGGGGGGGCACAGATACGCAGTATTTT
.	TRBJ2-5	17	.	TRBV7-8	CASSLEQGIGGSETQYF	TGTGCCAGCAGCTTAGAACAGGGTATTGGTGGCTCCGAGACCCAGTACTTC
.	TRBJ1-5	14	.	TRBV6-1	CASTRYRDNQPQHF	TGTGCCAGCACTAGATACAGGGACAATCAGCCCCAGCATTTT
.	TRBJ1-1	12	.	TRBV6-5	CASWGGVSEAFF	TGTGCCAGCTGGGGGGGCGTGTCTGAAGCTTTCTTT
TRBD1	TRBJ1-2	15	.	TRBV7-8	CASSPPGQVTGGYTF	TGTGCCAGCAGCCCACCCGGACAGGTTACAGGGGGCTACACCTTC
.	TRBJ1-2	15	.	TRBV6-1	CASSEVQGGIYGYTF	TGTGCCAGCAGTGAAGTACAGGGCGGCATCTATGGCTACACCTTC
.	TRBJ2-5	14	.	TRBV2	CASSVNERGETQYF	TGTGCCAGCAGTGTTAACGAAAGGGGAGAGACCCAGTACTTC
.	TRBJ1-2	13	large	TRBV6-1	CASSEEPDYGYTF	TGTGCCAGCAGTGAAGAGCCCGATTATGGCTACACCTTC
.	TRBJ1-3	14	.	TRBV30	CAWNAPKSGNTIYF	TGTGCCTGGAATGCTCCTAAATCTGGAAACACCATATATTTT
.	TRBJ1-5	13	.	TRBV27	CASSPRGNQPQHF	TGTGCCAGCAGTCCCCGGGGCAATCAGCCCCAGCATTTT
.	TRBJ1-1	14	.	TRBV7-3	CASSLTRDYTEAFF	TGTGCCAGCAGCTTAACCAGGGATTACACTGAAGCTTTCTTT
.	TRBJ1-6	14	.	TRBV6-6	CASSRGVYNSPLHF	TGTGCCAGCAGCCGGGGGGTGTATAATTCACCCCTCCACTTT
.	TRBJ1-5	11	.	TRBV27	CASSSLQPQHF	TGTGCCAGCAGTTCCCTACAGCCCCAGCATTTT
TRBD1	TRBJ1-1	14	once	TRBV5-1	CASSSGEQGAEAFF	TGCGCCAGCAGCTCGGGTGAACAGGGGGCTGAAGCTTTCTTT
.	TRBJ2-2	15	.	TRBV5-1	CASSGVWVDTGELFF	TGCGCCAGCAGCGGGGTCTGGGTGGACACCGGGGAGCTGTTTTTT
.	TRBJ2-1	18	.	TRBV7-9	CASSPRGPPMGSYNEQFF	TGTGCCAGCAGCCCGAGGGGTCCCCCGATGGGCTCCTACAATGAGCAGTTCTTC
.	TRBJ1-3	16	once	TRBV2	CASSEPSGYSGNTIYF	TGTGCCAGCAGTGAACCCTCCGGGTATTCTGGAAACACCATATATTTT